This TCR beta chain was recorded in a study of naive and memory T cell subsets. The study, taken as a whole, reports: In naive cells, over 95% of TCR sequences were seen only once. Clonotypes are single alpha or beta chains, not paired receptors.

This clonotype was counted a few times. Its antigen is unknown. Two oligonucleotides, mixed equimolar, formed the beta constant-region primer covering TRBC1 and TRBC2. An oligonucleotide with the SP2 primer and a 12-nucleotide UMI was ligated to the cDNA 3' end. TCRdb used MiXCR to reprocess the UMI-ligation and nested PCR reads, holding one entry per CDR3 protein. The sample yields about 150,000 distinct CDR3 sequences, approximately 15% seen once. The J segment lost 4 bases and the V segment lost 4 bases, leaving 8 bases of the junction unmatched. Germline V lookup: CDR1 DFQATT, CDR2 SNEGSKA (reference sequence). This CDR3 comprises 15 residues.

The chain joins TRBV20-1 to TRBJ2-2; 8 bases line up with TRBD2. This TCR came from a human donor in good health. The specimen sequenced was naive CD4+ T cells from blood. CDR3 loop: CSAISGSLGTGELFF. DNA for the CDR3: TGCAGTGCTATCAGCGGGAGTTTGGGCACCGGGGAGCTGTTTTTT.